Presented here are 14 T cell receptor beta chains from one specimen sequenced in a study of T cells in women clearing cervical HPV infection. Libraries were prepared by immunoSEQ multiplex PCR; TCRdb keeps only in-frame clonotypes and omits some of them. The listing records about 25,000 clones. Sequencing used blood buffy coat. These receptors were collected from a woman between 18 and 70 years old with a cervical HPV16 infection that either progressed to CIN3+ or cleared (not recorded which).

The part of the CDR3 DNA that was read is TGTGCCAGCAAGGGGGTGGGGGCCGGGGATCAGCCC. Residues: CASKGVGAGDQP. The CDR3 in its entirety is CASKGVGAGDQPQHF. The chain employs TRBV27 and TRBJ1-5, with TRBD1 as a possible D gene (6 bases). Sequencing ends 3 residues short of the CDR3 end; the germline J gene provides the rest. The CDR3 length is 15 residues. V was pared by 7 bases and J by 5 bases, with 18 bases between. Per germline, CDR1 MNHEY and CDR2 SMNVEV (reference sequence).

A remark on this clone: The CDR3 end falls 3 residues outside the read, so it is completed with the germline J gene. This chain links TRBV18 with TRBJ1-6; D possibly corresponds to TRBD1 (5 bases). This CDR3 is 13 amino acids long. Per the germline V gene, CDR1 is KGHSH and CDR2 is LQKENI. The V end lost 2 bases, the J end lost 10 bases, and 9 bases lay between the germline ends. The CDR3: CASSPSGWSPLHF. CDR3 DNA, as far as it was read: TGTGCCAGCTCACCATCAGGGTGGTCACCC.

Points on this clone: The read is 3 residues too short to cover the CDR3 end, so that end is filled in from the germline J gene. The rearrangement joins TRBV28 to TRBJ2-5; tentatively, D is TRBD1 (6 bases). The V end lost 2 bases, the J end lost 2 bases, and 15 bases lay between the germline ends. CDR3 length: 16 amino acids. The germline CDR1 and CDR2 sequences are MDHEN and SYDVKM. The CDR3 sequence: CASSLPSPGQQETQYF. Partial CDR3 DNA: TGTGCCAGCAGTTTACCTTCCCCGGGACAACAAGAGACC.

As regards this clone: Read coverage stops 3 residues before the CDR3 terminus; the germline J gene supplies the remainder. The chain links TRBV7-9 to TRBJ2-4, with 8 bases aligning to TRBD2. In germline, CDR1 is SEHNR, CDR2 FQNEAQ (reference sequence). The CDR3 is 15 amino acids. The CDR3 here is CASSLGPGGPETQYF. CDR3 DNA, as far as it was read: TGTGCCAGCAGCTTAGGGCCGGGGGGGCCTGAGACT.

Remarks on this clone: The sequenced fragment ends 3 residues before the CDR3 boundary, so the rest is inferred from the germline J gene. The chain employs TRBV11-2 and TRBJ1-2, with D perhaps matching TRBD1 (5 bases). The CDR3 length is 14 residues. The ends were cut back, 1 base at V and 6 bases at J, with 12 bases in the middle. CDR1 is SGHAT and CDR2 is FQNNGV in the germline V gene. The CDR3 sequence: CASSLGGRGDGYTF. The sequenced part of the CDR3 DNA is TGTGCCAGCAGCTTAGGAGGCCGGGGGGATGGC.

Notes on this clone: The CDR3 extends 3 residues past the end of the read, so its final part is completed from the germline J gene. The chain links TRBV5-1 to TRBJ2-3; 12 nucleotides align to TRBD1. The CDR3 consists of 19 residues. The germline gives CDR1 SGHRS, CDR2 YFSETQ. Trimming removed 0 bases from V and 3 bases from J; junction bases left unmatched: 11. The chain's CDR3 is CASSLGDRGRIGSTDTQYF. Partial CDR3 DNA: TGCGCCAGCAGCTTGGGGGACAGGGGGCGTATTGGTTCAACAGATACG.

The sequenced part of the CDR3 DNA is TGTGCCAGCAGCTTTCGACAAAACACTGAA. Translating gives CASSFRQNTE. The whole CDR3 sequence is CASSFRQNTEAFF. The chain employs TRBV11-1 and TRBJ1-1; D not resolved. The read gets to within 3 residues of the CDR3 end, and the germline J gene fills in the rest. This CDR3 has 13 amino acids. CDR1 and CDR2 (germline): SGHAT, FQDESV (reference sequence). V was clipped by 3 bases and J by 2 bases, with 7 bases between them. The complete variable domain, with remaining parts taken from reference TRBV11-1 and TRBJ1-1, reads EAEVAQSPRYKITEKSQAVAFWCDPISGHATLYWYRQILGQGPELLVQFQDESVVDDSQLPKDRFSAERLKGVDSTLKIQPAELGDSAMYLCASSFRQNTEAFFGQGTRLTVV.

Here the CDR3 reads CSVESLGTLEQYF. The sequenced part of the CDR3 DNA is TGCAGCGTTGAGTCGTTGGGCACCCTCGAG. The chain has TRBV29-1 and TRBJ2-7; D gene unclear. The DNA ends 3 residues before the CDR3 does, and the rest of the CDR3 is filled in from the germline J gene. CDR1 is SQVTM, CDR2 ANQGSEA, per germline. V lost 3 bases, J lost 6 bases, and 15 bases lay in between. The CDR3 loop spans 13 amino acids.

About this clone itself: Coverage ceases 3 residues before the CDR3 finishes, and the germline J gene fills in the end. This chain uses TRBV2 with TRBJ2-2, with D perhaps matching TRBD1 (6 bases). The CDR3 spans 16 residues. In germline, CDR1 is SNHLY, CDR2 FYNNEI. The CDR3 is CASHSLQGTGANVLFF. CDR3 DNA, as far as it was read: TGTGCCAGCCACAGCTTACAGGGAACTGGGGCCAACGTG.

With respect to this clone: The read gets to within 3 residues of the CDR3 end, and the germline J gene fills in the rest. The chain couples TRBV18 to TRBJ1-2; possibly TRBD1 for D (5 bases). Germline CDR1 is KGHSH and CDR2 is LQKENI. This CDR3 has 15 amino acids. The CDR3 protein is CASSPTQGVTDTYTF. CDR3 DNA (partial): TGTGCCAGCTCCCCTACCCAGGGAGTCACAGATACC. Full variable domain (outside the CDR3, taken from reference TRBV18 and TRBJ1-2): NAGVMQNPRHLVRRRGQEARLRCSPMKGHSHVYWYRQLPEEGLKFMVYLQKENIIDESGMPKERFSAEFPKEGPSILRIQQVVRGDSAAYFCASSPTQGVTDTYTFGSGTRLTVV.

Points on this clone: The read gets to within 3 residues of the CDR3 end, and the germline J gene fills in the rest. The V gene is TRBV30, the J gene TRBJ2-7, with TRBD1 as a possible D gene (6 bases). Germline lookup yields CDR1 GTSNPN and CDR2 SVGIG (reference sequence). Trimming removed 8 bases from V and 2 bases from J, with 22 bases in between. The CDR3 covers 15 residues. The part of the CDR3 DNA that was read is TGTGCCCTAGGCCTGTTGACAGGTAGGACCTACGAG. Residues: CALGLLTGRTYE. From start to end, the CDR3 is CALGLLTGRTYEQYF.

A note on this clone: The read ends 3 residues early relative to the CDR3; the germline J gene fills the gap. The chain employs TRBV13 and TRBJ1-2; D perhaps matches TRBD1 (5 bases). The CDR3 runs to 13 residues. Trimming shortened V by 1 base and J by 4 bases, and 7 bases separated the two germline ends. The germline gives CDR1 PRHDT, CDR2 FYEKMQ (reference sequence). The part of the CDR3 DNA that was read is TGTGCCAGCAGCTTAGCAGGGAGCTATGGC. Protein product: CASSLAGSYG. The full CDR3 protein reads CASSLAGSYGYTF.

Regarding this clone: The read stops 3 residues short of the end of the CDR3; the missing end is completed from the germline J gene. This chain uses TRBV14 with TRBJ2-3; 7 positions match TRBD2. Per germline, CDR1 SGHDN and CDR2 FVKESK. This CDR3 is 16 amino acids long. Losses at the gene ends were 3 bases for V and 0 bases for J; bases not matched to a gene: 6. The part of the CDR3 DNA that was read is TGTGCCAGCAGCCATGGGAGGGGTCCTAGCACAGATACG. It yields the protein CASSHGRGPSTDT. The whole CDR3 protein reads CASSHGRGPSTDTQYF.

Of note for this clone: With the read ending 3 residues before the CDR3 end, the germline J gene is used to fill in that end. The V and J genes are TRBV12-5 and TRBJ2-7; TRBD2 matches at 9 bases. Germline lookup yields CDR1 LGHNT and CDR2 FRNRAP. The V gene end was trimmed by 3 bases and the J gene end by 1 base; junction bases not matched to a gene: 10. The CDR3 consists of 17 residues. CDR3 amino acids: CASGLRGGAVGSYEQYF. The CDR3 bases that were read are TGTGCTAGTGGTTTACGCGGGGGGGCAGTCGGGTCCTACGAG.